One sample yielded the 24 T cell receptor beta chains listed below, sequenced in a study of CD8 T cells in Susac syndrome. Reverse transcription of about 0.45 to 1 ug RNA was performed with random hexamers. From the immunoSEQ multiplex PCR reads, TCRdb called clonotypes with MiXCR, one entry per CDR3 protein. The sample has roughly 160,000 distinct CDR3 sequences; approximately 95% are singletons. Sequenced sample: CD4+ T cells from PBMCs. The receptor source for this set is a human donor with Susac syndrome.

The V call is TRBV28, the J call TRBJ2-2; maybe TRBD2 (6 bases). V dropped 6 bases and J dropped 1 base, with 15 bases sitting between them. This CDR3 contains 16 residues. Germline V gene sequence: CDR1 MDHEN, CDR2 SYDVKM. The CDR3 region is CASSPVWRGNTGELFF. The CDR3 region has the DNA TGTGCCAGCAGCCCCGTTTGGCGGGGGAACACCGGGGAGCTGTTTTTT.

This clonotype was seen only once. V gene TRBV14 combines with J gene TRBJ1-1, with 9 nucleotides matching TRBD1. The CDR3 is 14 amino acids. With 5 bases clipped from V and 3 bases from J, the junction kept 4 bases outside the gene matches. The germline gives CDR1 SGHDN, CDR2 FVKESK. CDR3 sequence (DNA): TGTGCCAGCAGCTGGGACAGGGCGGACACTGAAGCTTTCTTT. Protein sequence: CASSWDRADTEAFF.

The V and J genes are TRBV29-1 and TRBJ1-1, with a weak D call TRBD1 (6 bases). In germline, CDR1 is SQVTM, CDR2 ANQGSEA. V dropped 6 bases and J dropped 1 base, with 12 bases sitting between them. The CDR3 runs 13 residues. CDR3 region: CSVDSDRNTEAFF. Here the CDR3 DNA reads TGCAGCGTCGACTCGGACAGGAACACTGAAGCTTTCTTT.

The CDR3 DNA is TGCAGTGTCTCAAGGGGGCCGAGCTCCTACAATGAGCAGTTCTTC. Amino acid sequence: CSVSRGPSSYNEQFF. The J gene is TRBJ2-1, the V gene TRBV20-1; the match to TRBD1 covers 7 bases. The CDR3 has 15 amino acids. Germline V gene data show CDR1 as DFQATT and CDR2 as SNEGSKA (reference sequence). Trimming took 7 bases from V and 0 from J; bases not matched to a gene: 9.

The chain recombines TRBV7-3 with TRBJ1-2; TRBD1 aligns across 8 bases. The V gene end was trimmed by 6 bases and the J gene end by 7 bases; junction bases not matched to a gene: 13. In germline, CDR1 is SGHTA, CDR2 FQGTGA. This CDR3 is 15 amino acids long. CDR3 in amino acids: CASSSTTDRDRGYTF. The CDR3 nucleotides read TGTGCCAGCAGTTCCACCACGGACAGGGATCGTGGCTACACCTTC.

V gene TRBV4-3 combines with J gene TRBJ2-5; no clear D gene. The V and J ends lost 4 bases and 0 bases respectively, with 12 bases between them. CDR1 and CDR2 from the germline V gene are LGHNA and YSLEER. This CDR3 region has 15 residues. CDR3 DNA sequence: TGCGCCAGCAGCCGCCGGGCGGCATACCAAGAGACCCAGTACTTC. As protein: CASSRRAAYQETQYF.

The V call is TRBV13, the J call TRBJ1-2; maybe TRBD1 (6 bases). Trimming pared 2 bases from V and 4 bases from J, leaving 14 bases between. The CDR3 has 15 amino acids. CDR1 PRHDT and CDR2 FYEKMQ come from the germline V gene (reference sequence). The CDR3 DNA reads as TGTGCCAGCAGCTTAAAGGGGGAACCAGCCTATGGCTACACCTTC. It translates to CASSLKGEPAYGYTF.

The chain uses TRBV3-1 and TRBJ2-7, with D perhaps TRBD2 (5 bases). The CDR3 covers 13 residues. Trimming left V 2 bases short and J 3 bases short, with 8 bases between. CDR1 is LGHDT and CDR2 is YNNKEL in the germline V gene (reference sequence). The CDR3 protein is CASSQRGFYEQYV. CDR3 DNA sequence: TGTGCCAGCAGCCAACGGGGATTCTACGAGCAGTACGTC.

The chain carries TRBV24-1 and TRBJ1-5, with 9 bases aligning to TRBD1. V trimming: 9 bases; J trimming: 4 bases; junction bases outside the gene matches: 6. The CDR3 loop spans 14 amino acids. Germline assignment: CDR1 KGHDR and CDR2 SFDVKD. CDR3 protein: CATGGQGDNQPQHF. CDR3 coding DNA: TGTGCCACCGGGGGACAGGGAGATAATCAGCCCCAGCATTTT.

In DNA form, the CDR3 reads TGCGCCAGCAGCTTGGAAGACAACCAAGAGACCCAGTACTTC. Amino acid sequence: CASSLEDNQETQYF. The rearrangement uses TRBV5-1 and TRBJ2-5; D gene ambiguous. Germline CDR1 SGHRS, CDR2 YFSETQ. The length of the CDR3 is 14 residues. Trimming took 0 bases from V and 0 from J, leaving 6 bases between them. The entire variable domain, with the rest obtained from reference TRBV5-1 and TRBJ2-5, is as follows: KAGVTQTPRYLIKTRGQQVTLSCSPISGHRSVSWYQQTPGQGLQFLFEYFSETQRNKGNFPGRFSGRQFSNSRSEMNVSTLELGDSALYLCASSLEDNQETQYFGPGTRLLVL.

DNA of the CDR3: TGTGCCTGGAGTGTATCCCACACTGAAGCTTTCTTT. Translated: CAWSVSHTEAFF. The J gene is TRBJ1-1, the V gene TRBV30; the D is unclear. Germline V lookup: CDR1 GTSNPN, CDR2 SVGIG (reference sequence). V was pared by 0 bases and J by 3 bases, with 5 bases between. The CDR3 has 12 residues.

The chain links TRBV20-1 to TRBJ1-1; D remains ambiguous. The CDR3 covers 11 residues. V was cut by 0 bases and J by 5 bases, with 4 bases left in between. Per the germline V gene, CDR1 is DFQATT and CDR2 is SNEGSKA (reference sequence). CDR3 DNA sequence: TGCAGTGCTAGAGAAGTGACTGAAGCTTTCTTT. This sequence encodes CSAREVTEAFF.

The chain is built from TRBV29-1 and TRBJ2-5, with TRBD2 matching 8 bases. The germline V gene has CDR1 SQVTM and CDR2 ANQGSEA. V shed 5 bases, J shed 4 bases, and the junction held 3 bases outside the gene matches. The CDR3 has 12 amino acids. The CDR3 here is CSVLRGGETQYF. In DNA, the CDR3 is TGCAGCGTTCTTCGGGGGGGAGAGACCCAGTACTTC. Variable domain in full (rest from reference TRBV29-1 and TRBJ2-5): SAVISQKPSRDICQRGTSLTIQCQVDSQVTMMFWYRQQPGQSLTLIATANQGSEATYESGFVIDKFPISRPNLTFSTLTVSNMSPEDSSIYLCSVLRGGETQYFGPGTRLLVL.

This chain connects TRBV29-1 to TRBJ1-3, with a tentative D call TRBD1 (5 bases). The CDR3 extends over 13 amino acids. CDR1 and CDR2 (germline): SQVTM, ANQGSEA. Deletions cut 4 bases from V and 3 bases from J, with 10 bases between. CDR3 DNA: TGCAGCGTTGGCGACAGTAGTGGAAACACCATATATTTT. Translating gives CSVGDSSGNTIYF.

V is TRBV7-8 and J is TRBJ2-4; D call uncertain. Trimming took off 5 bases at V and 0 bases at J, with 14 bases between the two ends. Germline V CDR1 and CDR2: SGHVS, FQNEAQ. The CDR3 consists of 16 residues. CDR3 DNA sequence: TGTGCCAGCAGCCCCCCGGGTCTCCCAGCCAAAAACATTCAGTACTTC. Protein sequence: CASSPPGLPAKNIQYF.

This rearrangement joins TRBV28 to TRBJ2-2, with D perhaps TRBD1 or TRBD2 (5 bases each). V was cut by 8 bases and J by 2 bases, with 15 bases left in between. Germline V CDR1 and CDR2: MDHEN, SYDVKM. This CDR3 contains 15 residues. The CDR3 coding sequence is TGTGCCAGCGCGAGGGGCCGGAGTAACACCGGGGAGCTGTTTTTT. This sequence encodes CASARGRSNTGELFF.

This clonotype was detected only once. This chain links TRBV29-1 with TRBJ2-3; tentative D call: TRBD2 (6 bases). Germline CDR1 is SQVTM and CDR2 is ANQGSEA. This CDR3 has 15 residues. The ends were cut back, 6 bases at V and 0 bases at J, with 16 bases in the middle. The CDR3 DNA is TGCAGCGTGGCCCGGGACTCCTCAAGCACAGATACGCAGTATTTT. Its protein is CSVARDSSSTDTQYF.

The rearrangement links TRBV19 to TRBJ2-3; D possibly corresponds to TRBD2 (6 bases). The length of the CDR3 is 15 residues. Germline V lookup: CDR1 LNHDA, CDR2 SQIVND (reference sequence). Trimming took 3 bases from V and 3 from J, leaving 13 bases between them. CDR3 in DNA: TGTGCCAGTAGTATCTCCTTAGCGGAGACAGATACGCAGTATTTT. Protein sequence: CASSISLAETDTQYF.

The gene calls are TRBV28 and TRBJ2-3; possible D gene TRBD1, 5 bases. CDR3 length: 15 amino acids. The germline V gene has CDR1 MDHEN and CDR2 SYDVKM. The ends were cut back, 5 bases at V and 4 bases at J, with 16 bases in the middle. CDR3 in amino acids: CASSLAGITADTQYF. In DNA form, the CDR3 reads TGTGCCAGCAGTCTGGCAGGGATTACCGCAGATACGCAGTATTTT.

The chain joins TRBV20-1 to TRBJ2-5; D might be TRBD2 (6 bases). Germline assignment: CDR1 DFQATT and CDR2 SNEGSKA (reference sequence). The CDR3 spans 12 residues. V shed 6 bases and J shed 2 bases, with 10 bases lying between them. The CDR3 loop reads CSALGRQETQYF. The CDR3 DNA follows: TGCAGTGCCCTGGGGAGGCAAGAGACCCAGTACTTC.

The chain is built from TRBV7-9 and TRBJ1-1; a possible D gene is TRBD1 (6 bases). In germline, CDR1 is SEHNR, CDR2 FQNEAQ (reference sequence). The CDR3 extends over 14 amino acids. V lost 5 bases to trimming and J lost 7 bases, with 17 bases between them. CDR3 DNA: TGTGCCAGCAGCCCCCAAAGGGGGGTGGGTGAAGCTTTCTTT. Amino acids: CASSPQRGVGEAFF.

CDR3 in DNA: TGTGCCAGCAGCTCTCGCTGGACAGGGCTCCGCGCGAACACCGGGGAGCTGTTTTTT. This gives the protein CASSSRWTGLRANTGELFF. This sequence joins TRBV7-9 and TRBJ2-2; 8 nucleotides align to TRBD1. The CDR3 runs to 19 residues. Per germline, CDR1 SEHNR and CDR2 FQNEAQ (reference sequence). The trim removed 4 bases at V and 0 bases at J, leaving 13 bases unmatched.

J is TRBJ1-1 and V is TRBV20-1; D is unclear. Germline loops: CDR1 DFQATT, CDR2 SNEGSKA (reference sequence). The CDR3 loop spans 8 amino acids. V lost 6 bases and J lost 13, with 9 bases in between. The CDR3 nucleotides are TGCAGTGCCAGGAGTGGTTTCTTT. Residues: CSARSGFF.

The chain links TRBV4-1 to TRBJ2-7; TRBD1 might be the D (6 bases). Germline CDR1 reads MGHRA; CDR2 reads YSYEKL. V shed 1 base and J shed 4 bases, with 14 bases lying between them. The CDR3 has 15 residues. CDR3 in amino acids: CASSQATGTAYEQYF. The CDR3 DNA is TGCGCCAGCAGCCAAGCGACAGGAACCGCTTACGAGCAGTACTTC.